Below, one T cell receptor beta chain is given with its context. The antigen is undetermined. TRB was amplified by touch-down multiplex PCR, primer pools A and B combined. TCRdb reanalyzed the multiplex PCR reads and collapses them to one entry per CDR3 protein, without DNA. In total, the table holds about 7,200 distinct CDR3 sequences. The data derive from a study of T cell clusters in autoimmune cytopenias. Overall study context: Per sample, median TRB depth was approximately 48,000 reads, yielding a median around 2,400 distinct clonotypes. Findings of the study overall: TRB repertoire shifts in secondary cytopenia and chronic lymphocytic leukemia mostly reflected lymphoma, not autoimmunity. A dominant lymphoma-associated repertoire apparently masked the cluster-lack signature in secondary cytopenia versus chronic lymphocytic leukemia. The T cell clusters were defined only in silico, without experimental functional validation.

CDR3 length equals 18 residues. CDR1 SGHAT and CDR2 FQDESV come from the germline V gene (reference sequence). TRB was amplified from roughly 270 ng of peripheral blood genomic DNA per sample. The V gene is TRBV11-1, the J gene TRBJ2-5; checking the TCRdb D call of TRBD2 is not possible without DNA. This receptor was identified in a human donor with an autoimmune cytopenia or autoimmune hepatitis (not recorded which). Specimen: peripheral blood. The CDR3 reads CASSSGGASGGVQETQYF.